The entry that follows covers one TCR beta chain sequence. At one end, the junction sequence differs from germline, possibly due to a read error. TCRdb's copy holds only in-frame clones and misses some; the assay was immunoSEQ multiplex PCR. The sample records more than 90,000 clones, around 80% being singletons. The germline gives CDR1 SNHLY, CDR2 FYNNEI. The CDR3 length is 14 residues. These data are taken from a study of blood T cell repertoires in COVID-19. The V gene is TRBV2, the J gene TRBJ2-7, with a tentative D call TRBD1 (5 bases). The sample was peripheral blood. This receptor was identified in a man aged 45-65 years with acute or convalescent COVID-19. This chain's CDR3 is CASSGGAVDYEQYF. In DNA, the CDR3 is TGTGCCAGTAGTGGTGGGGCAGTGGACTACGAGCAGTACTTC.